This entry lists 13 T cell receptor beta chains sequenced from one sample in a study of blood T cell repertoires in COVID-19 (TCRdb year 2020). To prepare the library, the immunoSEQ multiplex PCR assay was applied. TCRdb carries this immuneACCESS record with in-frame sequences only. Its versions omit some clonotypes, under half of them owing to an unresolved V gene in the studies checked, with the rest unexplained. The sample yields under 200,000 clones; roughly nine tenths were counted once. The leading ten clones occupy roughly 0.78% of the sample. The specimen was peripheral blood. All receptors come from a woman between 70 and 85 years old with acute or convalescent COVID-19.

This chain connects TRBV5-5 to TRBJ1-1; no clear D. The CDR3 extends over 12 amino acids. Trimming left V 1 base short and J 11 bases short, with 12 bases between. The V gene's germline CDR1 is SGHKS and CDR2 YYEKEE (reference sequence). CDR3 residues: CASSLTSWEAFF. The CDR3 DNA sequence: TGTGCCAGCAGCTTGACGAGTTGGGAGGCTTTCTTT.

The chain couples TRBV7-9 to TRBJ1-1; 7 bases map to TRBD1. From germline, CDR1 is SEHNR and CDR2 FQNEAQ (reference sequence). This CDR3 has 11 residues. With 8 bases clipped from V and 5 bases from J, the junction kept 2 bases outside the gene matches. The CDR3 DNA follows: TGTGCCAGCCAGGGGGTAACTGAAGCTTTCTTT. Its translation is CASQGVTEAFF.

The genes are TRBV20-1 and TRBJ2-3; D is undetermined. The CDR3 length is 11 residues. V was cut by 5 bases and J by 0 bases, with 3 bases left in between. The germline V gene has CDR1 DFQATT and CDR2 SNEGSKA (reference sequence). CDR3 loop: CSARSTDTQYF. The CDR3 bases are TGCAGTGCTCGTAGCACAGATACGCAGTATTTT.

The gene calls are TRBV5-1 and TRBJ1-1, with TRBD1 matching 8 bases. Trimming at V came to 1 base and at J to 5 bases, leaving 4 bases not matched to a gene. Germline assignment: CDR1 SGHRS and CDR2 YFSETQ. The length of the CDR3 is 14 residues. CDR3 region: CASSLYRGGTEAFF. CDR3 DNA: TGCGCCAGCAGCTTGTACAGGGGGGGTACTGAAGCTTTCTTT.

V usage is TRBV28 and J usage is TRBJ1-1, with D unresolved. Germline CDR1 MDHEN, CDR2 SYDVKM. Trimming pared 3 bases from V and 0 bases from J, leaving 2 bases between. The CDR3 consists of 12 residues. This chain's CDR3 is CASSFVNTEAFF. The CDR3 DNA is TGTGCCAGCAGTTTCGTGAACACTGAAGCTTTCTTT.

The chain's CDR3 is CASSGQQGDEQYF. The CDR3 DNA is TGTGCCAGCTCAGGTCAACAGGGAGACGAGCAGTACTTC. The rearrangement joins TRBV18 to TRBJ2-7, with D maybe TRBD1 (6 bases). Germline assignment: CDR1 KGHSH and CDR2 LQKENI. The CDR3 has 13 residues. Trimming pared 5 bases from V and 5 bases from J, leaving 13 bases between.

The rearrangement uses TRBV19 and TRBJ2-3; possibly TRBD2 for D (6 bases). There are 17 residues in the CDR3. Per the germline V gene, CDR1 is LNHDA and CDR2 is SQIVND (reference sequence). V dropped 9 bases and J dropped 0 bases, with 22 bases sitting between them. In nucleotides, the CDR3 is TGTGCCAGCAGAAACCGTTATAGCGGAGCTAGCACAGATACGCAGTATTTT. This encodes CASRNRYSGASTDTQYF.

This clone was seen a few times. V usage is TRBV4-3 and J usage is TRBJ2-5; D is possibly TRBD2 (6 bases). The germline V and J ends were trimmed by 0 bases and 5 bases, with 13 bases remaining between them. This CDR3 comprises 15 residues. Germline-derived CDR1 and CDR2 are LGHNA and YSLEER. The CDR3 DNA reads TGCGCCAGCAGCCAAGATTTGGGGAGGTCGGAGACCCAGTACTTC. This sequence encodes CASSQDLGRSETQYF.

V gene TRBV6-5 combines with J gene TRBJ2-5, with D unclear. V was pared by 5 bases and J by 4 bases, with 14 bases between. This CDR3 is built from 14 residues. The germline V gene encodes CDR1 MNHEY and CDR2 SVGAGI. CDR3 residues: CASSMSGVVETQYF. CDR3 nucleotides: TGTGCCAGCAGTATGAGTGGTGTGGTAGAGACCCAGTACTTC.

The chain joins TRBV6-5 to TRBJ2-7; 7 bases agree with TRBD1. The CDR3 is 13 amino acids. With V trimmed by 6 bases and J by 3 bases, 5 bases remained unmatched. Germline V gives CDR1 MNHEY, CDR2 SVGAGI. The CDR3: CASRGQVIYEQYF. CDR3 DNA: TGTGCCAGCAGAGGACAGGTAATCTACGAGCAGTACTTC.

This clone was counted once. The rearrangement joins TRBV19 to TRBJ2-2; D gene unclear. The CDR3 loop spans 14 amino acids. Germline values: CDR1 LNHDA, CDR2 SQIVND (reference sequence). V gave up 3 bases and J gave up 3 bases, with 8 bases separating them. The CDR3 is CASSMTTDTGELFF. The CDR3 DNA reads TGTGCCAGTAGTATGACAACAGACACCGGGGAGCTGTTTTTT.

The chain uses TRBV5-1 and TRBJ2-7, with TRBD1 as a possible D gene (5 bases). Germline V gene sequence: CDR1 SGHRS, CDR2 YFSETQ. V lost 4 bases, J lost 6 bases, and 11 bases lay in between. The CDR3 covers 12 residues. The CDR3 loop is CASSPPGAEQYF. DNA for the CDR3: TGCGCCAGCAGCCCCCCTGGGGCCGAGCAGTACTTC.

The V and J genes are TRBV11-3 and TRBJ1-2, with 8 positions matching TRBD1. Germline-derived CDR1 and CDR2 are SGHNT and YENEEA. J lost 3 bases, V lost 5 bases, and 8 bases had no gene match. This CDR3 is 15 amino acids long. CDR3 in amino acids: CASSGGQGRDYGYTF. In DNA, the CDR3 is TGTGCCAGCAGCGGCGGACAGGGTAGGGACTATGGCTACACCTTC.